The 15 T cell receptor beta chains below all came from one sample that was sequenced in a study of graft-versus-host responses after intestinal transplantation. Libraries were prepared by immunoSEQ multiplex PCR; TCRdb keeps only in-frame clonotypes and omits some of them. The sample lists more than 85,000 clones, 90% to 95% occurring once. The antigens of these receptors remain unknown. The starting material was unstimulated CD8+ T cells sorted from spleen or lymph node cells, obtained before intestinal transplant. The receptors come from a human donor who received an intestinal transplant.

The V call is TRBV10-3, the J call TRBJ2-2; 10 bases match TRBD2. Trimming at V came to 0 bases and at J to 6 bases, leaving 7 bases not matched to a gene. CDR3 size: 17 residues. The germline CDR1 and CDR2 sequences are ENHRY and SYGVKD. The CDR3 loop reads CAISESRLAGDPGELFF. The CDR3 nucleotides read TGTGCCATCAGTGAGTCACGGCTAGCGGGGGATCCCGGGGAGCTGTTTTTT.

The J gene is TRBJ2-7, the V gene TRBV11-2, with 7 bases aligning to TRBD1. The CDR3 length is 14 residues. The germline V gene encodes CDR1 SGHAT and CDR2 FQNNGV. J lost 3 bases, V lost 5 bases, and 7 bases had no gene match. The CDR3 spells CASSLWDSVYEQYF. CDR3 sequence (DNA): TGTGCCAGCAGCCTTTGGGACAGCGTCTACGAGCAGTACTTC.

This clone was recorded only once. The CDR3 DNA sequence: TGTGCCAGCAGCCCGCGGACTAGCGCCCGTCGGGATGAGCAGTTCTTC. Its protein product is CASSPRTSARRDEQFF. V is TRBV11-3 and J is TRBJ2-1; 9 bases match TRBD2. Germline CDR1 and CDR2: SGHNT and YENEEA. The CDR3 has 16 amino acids. The J segment lost 8 bases and the V segment lost 5 bases, leaving 13 bases of the junction unmatched.

The DNA of the CDR3 is TGTGCCAGCAGCGCCGGGTCCTTGGCCCAGAGGGAGCAGTACTTC. This encodes CASSAGSLAQREQYF. The chain employs TRBV7-9 and TRBJ2-7; D is unclear. Germline CDR1 reads SEHNR; CDR2 reads FQNEAQ (reference sequence). Trimming removed 5 bases at V and 7 bases at J, with 21 bases between. CDR3 length: 15 residues.

This chain joins TRBV6-5 and TRBJ2-7, with TRBD1 identical over 9 bases. The CDR3 runs to 14 residues. CDR1 and CDR2 from the germline V gene are MNHEY and SVGAGI. V shed 6 bases and J 2 bases; nucleotides not matched to a gene: 5. CDR3 nucleotide sequence: TGTGCCAGCAGCTCGGGACAGGGCACCTACGAGCAGTACTTC. Encoded protein: CASSSGQGTYEQYF.

This sequence joins TRBV7-8 and TRBJ2-1, with 11 bases matching TRBD2. The V gene end was trimmed by 7 bases and the J gene end by 8 bases; junction bases not matched to a gene: 10. The CDR3 runs to 15 residues. Germline V gives CDR1 SGHVS, CDR2 FQNEAQ. The CDR3 nucleotides are TGTGCCAGCACCCAGCTTAGCGGGGGGGCATATGAGCAGTTCTTC. Encoded protein: CASTQLSGGAYEQFF.

V is TRBV27 and J is TRBJ2-1; TRBD2 matches at 14 bases. V shed 7 bases, J shed 7 bases, and the junction held 9 bases outside the gene matches. CDR1 is MNHEY and CDR2 is SMNVEV in the germline V gene (reference sequence). This CDR3 comprises 16 residues. The CDR3 sequence: CASNSFGTSGGNEQFF. The DNA for the CDR3 is TGTGCCAGCAACTCCTTCGGGACTAGCGGGGGAAATGAGCAGTTCTTC.

This chain uses TRBV6-5 with TRBJ2-7; D might be TRBD1 (5 bases). Germline V gene lookup returns CDR1 MNHEY and CDR2 SVGAGI. There are 14 residues in the CDR3. V was shortened by 0 bases and J by 2 bases, with 8 bases between the two germline ends. The CDR3: CASSYSTATYEQYF. The CDR3 DNA follows: TGTGCCAGCAGTTACTCGACAGCAACCTACGAGCAGTACTTC.

The rearrangement joins TRBV27 to TRBJ2-7; 7 nucleotides match TRBD1. The germline CDR1 and CDR2 sequences are MNHEY and SMNVEV (reference sequence). V was clipped by 6 bases and J by 1 base; unmatched bases: 0. The CDR3 length is 12 residues. For the CDR3, the DNA is TGTGCCAGCAGGGGACAGTCCTACGAGCAGTACTTC. Translating it yields CASRGQSYEQYF.

The V call is TRBV11-3, the J call TRBJ2-1; 7 bases fit TRBD1. V lost 5 bases to trimming and J lost 3 bases; unmatched junction nucleotides: 7. In germline, CDR1 is SGHNT, CDR2 YENEEA. The CDR3 runs 15 residues. The CDR3 sequence is CASSARDSLYNEQFF. In DNA form, the CDR3 reads TGTGCCAGCAGCGCCCGGGACAGTCTCTACAATGAGCAGTTCTTC.

The V call is TRBV29-1, the J call TRBJ2-6, with D possibly TRBD1 on 5 matching bases. The V gene's germline CDR1 is SQVTM and CDR2 ANQGSEA. The V end lost 2 bases, the J end lost 1 base, and 15 bases lay between the germline ends. This CDR3 is 17 amino acids long. CDR3 bases: TGCAGCGTTGAAACTATGGGGCTGGAGTCTGGGGCCAACGTCCTGACTTTC. Its translation: CSVETMGLESGANVLTF.

The V gene is TRBV10-1, the J gene TRBJ2-3, with a tentative D call TRBD2 (5 bases). Germline loops: CDR1 WNHNN, CDR2 SYGVQD (reference sequence). Trimming left V 9 bases short and J 2 bases short, with 21 bases between. CDR3 length equals 16 residues. The CDR3 loop reads CARPGRRGSPTDTQYF. CDR3 DNA sequence: TGCGCCAGACCGGGTCGAAGAGGGTCCCCCACAGATACGCAGTATTTT.

With respect to this clone: This same CDR3 is encoded by further DNA sequences in the sample. The chain employs TRBV19 and TRBJ2-7; 9 bases agree with TRBD1. The CDR3 has 15 amino acids. The germline V gene encodes CDR1 LNHDA and CDR2 SQIVND (reference sequence). V lost 1 base, J lost 1 base, and 2 bases stayed unmatched. CDR3 amino acids: CASSIGQGGSYEQYF. In DNA form, the CDR3 reads TGTGCCAGTAGTATAGGACAGGGGGGATCCTACGAGCAGTACTTC.

The chain links TRBV12-5 to TRBJ2-5; possible D gene TRBD2, 5 bases. CDR1 and CDR2 (germline): LGHNT, FRNRAP. This CDR3 is 12 amino acids long. Trimming cost V 5 bases and J 5 bases, with 9 bases left between them. Here the CDR3 DNA reads TGTGCTAGTGGTCCGGGGTCCGAGACCCAGTACTTC. It is translated as CASGPGSETQYF.

V gene TRBV6-5 combines with J gene TRBJ1-2; D call uncertain. The V gene lost 2 bases and the J gene lost 3 bases, with 10 bases spanning the gap. The germline CDR1 and CDR2 sequences are MNHEY and SVGAGI. The CDR3 spans 14 residues. The CDR3 DNA reads TGTGCCAGCAGTTACCGGACTGAGTACTATGGCTACACCTTC. Translating gives CASSYRTEYYGYTF.